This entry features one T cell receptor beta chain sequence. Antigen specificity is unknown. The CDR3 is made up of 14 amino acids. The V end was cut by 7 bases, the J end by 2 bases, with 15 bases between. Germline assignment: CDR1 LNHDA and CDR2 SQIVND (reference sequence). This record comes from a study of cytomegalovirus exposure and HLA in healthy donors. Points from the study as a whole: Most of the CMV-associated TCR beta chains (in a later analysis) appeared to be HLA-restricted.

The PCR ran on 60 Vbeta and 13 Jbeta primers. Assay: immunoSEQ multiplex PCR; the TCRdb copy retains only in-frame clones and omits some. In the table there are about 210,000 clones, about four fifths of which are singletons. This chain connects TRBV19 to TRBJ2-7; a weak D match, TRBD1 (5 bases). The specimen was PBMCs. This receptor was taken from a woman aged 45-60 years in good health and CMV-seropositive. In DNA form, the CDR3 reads TGTGCCAGTACCGTGGGGCCAGGGCCCTACGAGCAGTACTTC. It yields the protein CASTVGPGPYEQYF.